These 4 T cell receptor beta chains were all obtained from the same sample, sequenced in a study of T cells in Graves' hyperthyroidism and ophthalmopathy. The TCR beta CDR3 regions underwent amplification using RNA transcripts as the source. First-round RT-PCR targeting the TCR CDR3 was performed with the HTBI primer set. TCRdb re-analysed the multiplex PCR reads in MiXCR, keeping a single row per CDR3 protein. The profile shows roughly 400,000 distinct CDR3 sequences, 15% to 19% of them singletons. The sample taken for sequencing was blood. The receptor source for this set is a woman under 30 with Graves' hyperthyroidism that later progressed to Graves' ophthalmopathy.

There are many counts of this clonotype. The V gene is TRBV28, the J gene TRBJ2-4; the D call may be TRBD1 or TRBD2 (5 bases each). The V end was cut by 3 bases, the J end by 8 bases, with 14 bases between. CDR3 length equals 14 residues. The V gene's germline CDR1 is MDHEN and CDR2 SYDVKM. CDR3 region: CASSLEEVGDIQYF. In DNA, the CDR3 is TGTGCCAGCAGTTTGGAGGAGGTGGGGGACATTCAGTACTTC.

This clonotype was recorded many times. This chain connects TRBV2 to TRBJ2-5; 9 nucleotides match TRBD1. In germline, CDR1 is SNHLY, CDR2 FYNNEI. CDR3 size: 16 residues. V lost 4 bases to trimming and J lost 5 bases; unmatched junction nucleotides: 11. This chain's CDR3 is CASSVYGQGLGETQYF. Written as DNA, the CDR3 is TGTGCCAGCAGTGTCTACGGACAGGGGTTAGGGGAGACCCAGTACTTC.

The chain is built from TRBV7-9 and TRBJ2-7, with a possible D match to TRBD2 (8 bases). This CDR3 spans 16 amino acids. The germline gives CDR1 SEHNR, CDR2 FQNEAQ (reference sequence). V gave up 4 bases and J gave up 0 bases, with 16 bases separating them. CDR3 region: CASSSHSGTASYEQYF. CDR3 nucleotides: TGTGCCAGCAGCTCACATAGCGGGACAGCCTCCTACGAGCAGTACTTC.

The chain recombines TRBV28 with TRBJ1-4; D is uncertain. The CDR3 is 14 amino acids. Trimming stripped 7 bases from V and 9 bases from J, with 18 bases between. Per germline, CDR1 MDHEN and CDR2 SYDVKM. CDR3 in DNA: TGTGCCAGCAATTACGGCTATGATGGTCAAAAACTGTTTTTT. Its protein is CASNYGYDGQKLFF.